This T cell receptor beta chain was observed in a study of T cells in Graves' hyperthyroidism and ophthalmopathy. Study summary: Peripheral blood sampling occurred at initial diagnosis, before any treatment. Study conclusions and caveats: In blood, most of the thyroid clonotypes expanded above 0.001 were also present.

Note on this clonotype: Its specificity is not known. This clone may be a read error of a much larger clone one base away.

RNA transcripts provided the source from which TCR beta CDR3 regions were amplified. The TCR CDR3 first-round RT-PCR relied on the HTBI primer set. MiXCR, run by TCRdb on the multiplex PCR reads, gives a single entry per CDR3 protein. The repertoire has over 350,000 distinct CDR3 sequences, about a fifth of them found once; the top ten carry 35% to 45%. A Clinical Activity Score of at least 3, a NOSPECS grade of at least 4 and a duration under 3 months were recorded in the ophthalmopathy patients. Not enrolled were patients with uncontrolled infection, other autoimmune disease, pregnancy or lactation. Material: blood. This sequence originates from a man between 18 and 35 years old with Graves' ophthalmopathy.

CDR3 nucleotide sequence: TGTGCCAGCAGCCCCGGGGACGGAACGAACACTGAAGCTTTCTTT. Translation: CASSPGDGTNTEAFF. The chain links TRBV7-3 to TRBJ1-1; maybe TRBD1 (5 bases). Trimming removed 5 bases at V and 1 base at J, with 14 bases between. The CDR3 extends over 15 amino acids. Looked up from germline, CDR1 is SGHTA and CDR2 is FQGTGA.